These 8 T cell receptor beta chains were all obtained from the same sample, sequenced in a study of cytomegalovirus exposure and HLA in healthy donors. Clones were sequenced by immunoSEQ multiplex PCR, and TCRdb holds only the in-frame ones, with some missing. The sample contains under 200,000 clones, about 81% of which appear only once. The sample taken for sequencing was PBMCs. The receptors originated from a woman under 40 in good health and CMV-seronegative.

The chain has TRBV2 and TRBJ1-2; 8 positions match TRBD1. The CDR3 spans 14 residues. Germline CDR1 SNHLY, CDR2 FYNNEI. V shed 0 bases and J 4 bases; nucleotides not matched to a gene: 1. This CDR3 reads CASSEATGGYGYTF. CDR3 DNA: TGTGCCAGCAGTGAAGCAACAGGGGGCTATGGCTACACCTTC.

V and J are TRBV10-3 and TRBJ2-1; TRBD2 matches 11 bases. CDR1 ENHRY and CDR2 SYGVKD come from the germline V gene. The CDR3 sequence is 15 residues long. The V segment lost 7 bases and the J segment 5 bases; nucleotides outside the gene matches: 7. Here the CDR3 DNA reads TGTGCCATCACACGGCTAGCGGGGGGTCACAATGAGCAGTTCTTC. Encoded protein: CAITRLAGGHNEQFF.

This chain links TRBV5-5 with TRBJ2-7; 10 bases match TRBD2. V lost 5 bases to trimming and J lost 6 bases; unmatched junction nucleotides: 11. There are 15 residues in the CDR3. Germline CDR1 is SGHKS and CDR2 is YYEKEE (reference sequence). DNA of the CDR3: TGTGCCAGCAGTTTGAGATGGGGACTAGCGAGCGAGCAGTACTTC. Its protein product is CASSLRWGLASEQYF.

About this clone itself: Other DNA sequences within the sample encode an identical CDR3. The V call is TRBV30, the J call TRBJ1-5; D is unresolved. Germline V lookup: CDR1 GTSNPN, CDR2 SVGIG (reference sequence). The CDR3 length is 14 residues. Trimming shortened V by 0 bases and J by 2 bases, and 8 bases separated the two germline ends. CDR3 nucleotide sequence: TGTGCCTGGAGTGTTTTACAAGGCAATCAGCCCCAGCATTTT. This codes for CAWSVLQGNQPQHF.

This rearrangement joins TRBV28 to TRBJ2-7, with TRBD1 matching 9 bases. V lost 3 bases, J lost 3 bases, and 3 bases stayed unmatched. The length of the CDR3 is 14 residues. Germline CDR1 MDHEN, CDR2 SYDVKM. In DNA, the CDR3 is TGTGCCAGCAGTTTTACAGGGGGCCTCTACGAGCAGTACTTC. This translates into CASSFTGGLYEQYF. Drawing the rest from reference TRBV28 and TRBJ2-7, the complete variable domain is DVKVTQSSRYLVKRTGEKVFLECVQDMDHENMFWYRQDPGLGLRLIYFSYDVKMKEKGDIPEGYSVSREKKERFSLILESASTNQTSMYLCASSFTGGLYEQYFGPGTRLTVT.

Regarding this clone: Within the sample, other DNA sequences also encode this same CDR3. This chain joins TRBV5-4 and TRBJ1-3, with 8 bases aligning to TRBD1. V trimming: 4 bases; J trimming: 2 bases; junction bases outside the gene matches: 2. Germline-derived CDR1 and CDR2 are SGHNT and YYREEE (reference sequence). This CDR3 has 14 residues. For the CDR3, the DNA is TGTGCCAGCAGCCCGACAGGGGCTGGAAACACCATATATTTT. Amino acids: CASSPTGAGNTIYF.

This chain links TRBV29-1 with TRBJ1-1; D perhaps matches TRBD1 (5 bases). CDR1 and CDR2 from the germline V gene are SQVTM and ANQGSEA. The CDR3 covers 13 residues. Trimming removed 4 bases at V and 5 bases at J, with 14 bases between. CDR3 DNA sequence: TGCAGCGTTGGGAGGGACTTTATGACTGAAGCTTTCTTT. Translating it yields CSVGRDFMTEAFF.

The gene calls are TRBV7-9 and TRBJ1-2; 7 nucleotides match TRBD1. Germline-derived CDR1 and CDR2 are SEHNR and FQNEAQ (reference sequence). With V trimmed by 5 bases and J by 0 bases, 6 bases remained unmatched. The CDR3 runs to 15 residues. CDR3 DNA: TGTGCCAGCAGCCTGGGACAGCGAACTAACTATGGCTACACCTTC. Translated, it gives CASSLGQRTNYGYTF.